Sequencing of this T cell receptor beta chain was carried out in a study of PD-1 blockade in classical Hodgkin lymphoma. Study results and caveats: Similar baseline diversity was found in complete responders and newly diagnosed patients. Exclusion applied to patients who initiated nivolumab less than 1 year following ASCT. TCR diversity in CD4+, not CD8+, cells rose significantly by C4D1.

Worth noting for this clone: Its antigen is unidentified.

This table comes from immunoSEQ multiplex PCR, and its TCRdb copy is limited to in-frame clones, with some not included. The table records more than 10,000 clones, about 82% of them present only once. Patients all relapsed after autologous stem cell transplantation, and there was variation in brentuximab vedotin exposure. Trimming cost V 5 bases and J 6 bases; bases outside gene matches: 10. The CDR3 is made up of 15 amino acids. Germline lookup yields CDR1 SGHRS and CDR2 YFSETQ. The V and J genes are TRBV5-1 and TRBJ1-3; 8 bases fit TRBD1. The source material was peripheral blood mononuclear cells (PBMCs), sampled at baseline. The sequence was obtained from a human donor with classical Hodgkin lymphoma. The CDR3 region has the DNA TGCGCCAGCAGTAAAGGACAGGGAAGAGAAAACACCATATATTTT. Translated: CASSKGQGRENTIYF.